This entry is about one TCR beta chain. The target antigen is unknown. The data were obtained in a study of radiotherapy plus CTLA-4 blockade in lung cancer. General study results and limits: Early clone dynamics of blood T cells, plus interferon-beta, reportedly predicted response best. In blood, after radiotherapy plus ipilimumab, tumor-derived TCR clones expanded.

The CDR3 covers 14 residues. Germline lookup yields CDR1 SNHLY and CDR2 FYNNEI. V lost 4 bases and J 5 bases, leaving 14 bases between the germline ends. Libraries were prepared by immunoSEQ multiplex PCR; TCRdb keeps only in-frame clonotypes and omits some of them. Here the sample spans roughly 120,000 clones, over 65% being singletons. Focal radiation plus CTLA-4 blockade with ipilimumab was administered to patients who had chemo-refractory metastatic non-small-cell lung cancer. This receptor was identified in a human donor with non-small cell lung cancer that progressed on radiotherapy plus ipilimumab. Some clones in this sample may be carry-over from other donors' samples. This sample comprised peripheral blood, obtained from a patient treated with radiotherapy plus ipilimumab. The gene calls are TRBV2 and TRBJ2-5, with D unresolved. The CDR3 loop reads CASSVLGLGETQYF. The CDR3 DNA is TGTGCCAGCAGTGTATTGGGCCTAGGGGAGACCCAGTACTTC.